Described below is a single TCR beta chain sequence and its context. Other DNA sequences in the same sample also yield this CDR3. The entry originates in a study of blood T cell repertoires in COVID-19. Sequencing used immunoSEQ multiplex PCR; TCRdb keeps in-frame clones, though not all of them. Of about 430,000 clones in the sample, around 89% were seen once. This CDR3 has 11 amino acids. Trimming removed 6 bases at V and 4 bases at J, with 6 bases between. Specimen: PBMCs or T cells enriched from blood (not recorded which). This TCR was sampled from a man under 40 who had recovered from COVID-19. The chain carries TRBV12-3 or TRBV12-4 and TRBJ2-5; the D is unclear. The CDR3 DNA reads TGTGCCAGCAGCTCCGGAGAGACCCAGTACTTC. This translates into CASSSGETQYF.